Each of the 24 T cell receptor beta chains below was sequenced from the same sample in a study of PD-L1 blockade in urothelial cancer. The assay was immunoSEQ multiplex PCR, and TCRdb's table has in-frame clones only and misses some. The sample lists tens of thousands of clones; around 90% were seen once. This specimen was PBMCs, taken around atezolizumab (anti-PD-L1) treatment. All receptors derive from a woman in her seventies with urothelial cancer.

This clone was seen only a few times. The CDR3 spells CASSSSTEISPLHF. The CDR3 bases are TGTGCCAGCAGCTCATCGACAGAAATTTCACCCCTCCACTTT. The chain links TRBV11-2 to TRBJ1-6, with D perhaps TRBD1 (5 bases). This CDR3 has 14 residues. In germline, CDR1 is SGHAT, CDR2 FQNNGV. V was pared by 4 bases and J by 9 bases, with 13 bases between.

The chain uses TRBV30 and TRBJ1-5, with 7 bases fitting TRBD1. Germline assignment: CDR1 GTSNPN and CDR2 SVGIG (reference sequence). The length of the CDR3 is 13 residues. V trimming: 3 bases; J trimming: 5 bases; junction bases outside the gene matches: 4. This CDR3 is CAWRDRTDQPQHF. CDR3 in DNA: TGTGCCTGGAGGGACAGGACTGATCAGCCCCAGCATTTT.

The chain carries TRBV11-3 and TRBJ2-1; D is possibly TRBD2 (6 bases). The ends were cut back, 5 bases at V and 7 bases at J, with 18 bases in the middle. This CDR3 spans 15 amino acids. In germline, CDR1 is SGHNT, CDR2 YENEEA. The CDR3, as DNA: TGTGCCAGCAGCCCCCCTGGTCCCGGGAGAAATGAGCAGTTCTTC. It translates to CASSPPGPGRNEQFF.

The V call is TRBV30, the J call TRBJ2-3; TRBD2 might be the D (6 bases). Trimming cost V 0 bases and J 1 base, with 8 bases left between them. Germline V lookup: CDR1 GTSNPN, CDR2 SVGIG (reference sequence). This CDR3 has 14 amino acids. In DNA form, the CDR3 reads TGTGCCTGGAGTGTATTAGCGGGCACAGATACGCAGTATTTT. It yields the protein CAWSVLAGTDTQYF.

This rearrangement joins TRBV28 to TRBJ2-7; D is perhaps TRBD1 (5 bases). Germline V lookup: CDR1 MDHEN, CDR2 SYDVKM. V was shortened by 5 bases and J by 5 bases, with 13 bases between the two germline ends. The CDR3 is 13 amino acids. CDR3 nucleotide sequence: TGTGCCAGCAGTCTGGTCAGGGCCCACGAGCAGTACTTC. Translated: CASSLVRAHEQYF. Supplemented by reference TRBV28 and TRBJ2-7, the full variable domain reads DVKVTQSSRYLVKRTGEKVFLECVQDMDHENMFWYRQDPGLGLRLIYFSYDVKMKEKGDIPEGYSVSREKKERFSLILESASTNQTSMYLCASSLVRAHEQYFGPGTRLTVT.

The chain uses TRBV7-9 and TRBJ2-7, with 8 bases lining up with TRBD1. CDR3 length: 15 residues. The V segment lost 1 base and the J segment 7 bases; nucleotides outside the gene matches: 9. Germline V gene sequence: CDR1 SEHNR, CDR2 FQNEAQ (reference sequence). CDR3 coding DNA: TGTGCCAGCAGCTTAGGGACAGGGCGAAGTCGGGAGCAGTACTTC. This codes for CASSLGTGRSREQYF.

V gene TRBV5-4 combines with J gene TRBJ1-4; D remains ambiguous. Trimming pared 4 bases from V and 0 bases from J, leaving 10 bases between. The CDR3 is 15 residues long. The V gene's germline CDR1 is SGHNT and CDR2 YYREEE (reference sequence). CDR3 sequence reads: CASSDPESTNEKLFF. The CDR3 coding sequence is TGTGCCAGCAGCGACCCGGAGTCAACTAATGAAAAACTGTTTTTT.

The V gene is TRBV6-1, the J gene TRBJ1-1; D perhaps matches TRBD1 (6 bases). Germline-derived CDR1 and CDR2 are MNHNS and SASEGT. V lost 3 bases to trimming and J lost 5 bases, with 10 bases between them. The CDR3 totals 13 residues. The CDR3 spells CASSDRGNTEAFF. In DNA form, the CDR3 reads TGTGCCAGCAGTGACAGGGGAAATACTGAAGCTTTCTTT.

CDR3 sequence (DNA): TGTGCCAGCAGTAGACCCGGACAGGGACCAGATACGCAGTATTTT. This encodes CASSRPGQGPDTQYF. The chain carries TRBV6-1 and TRBJ2-3; 8 bases line up with TRBD1. The CDR3 spans 15 residues. V trimming: 5 bases; J trimming: 4 bases; junction bases outside the gene matches: 8. Germline assignment: CDR1 MNHNS and CDR2 SASEGT.

V and J are TRBV27 and TRBJ1-2; D is perhaps TRBD1 (6 bases). This CDR3 has 13 amino acids. Per the germline V gene, CDR1 is MNHEY and CDR2 is SMNVEV (reference sequence). V was clipped by 4 bases and J by 2 bases, with 8 bases between them. CDR3 bases: TGTGCCAGCAGTTACAGGGAGAACTATGGCTACACCTTC. This translates into CASSYRENYGYTF.

This chain links TRBV19 with TRBJ2-1, with TRBD2 matching 13 bases. Losses at the gene ends were 4 bases for V and 5 bases for J; bases not matched to a gene: 8. CDR3 size: 17 residues. CDR1 and CDR2 (germline): LNHDA, SQIVND (reference sequence). The DNA of the CDR3 is TGTGCCAGTAGTACCCTCTTACTAGCGGGGGGGGACAATGAGCAGTTCTTC. It translates to CASSTLLLAGGDNEQFF. The whole variable domain, remainder taken from reference TRBV19 and TRBJ2-1, is DGGITQSPKYLFRKEGQNVTLSCEQNLNHDAMYWYRQDPGQGLRLIYYSQIVNDFQKGDIAEGYSVSREKKESFPLTVTSAQKNPTAFYLCASSTLLLAGGDNEQFFGPGTRLTVL.

This clone was found once. The chain carries TRBV7-3 and TRBJ2-1; the D gene is possibly TRBD1 (6 bases). Germline lookup yields CDR1 SGHTA and CDR2 FQGTGA. Between the trimmed V and J ends, which lost 5 bases and 6 bases, there was a span of 23 bases. The CDR3 runs to 17 residues. CDR3 bases: TGTGCCAGCAGCCAATGGGGGCCGGGCTTCCAAACCAATGAGCAGTTCTTC. Its translation is CASSQWGPGFQTNEQFF.

The rearrangement links TRBV5-1 to TRBJ2-4; D is perhaps TRBD2 (5 bases). Germline CDR1 and CDR2: SGHRS and YFSETQ. Trimming left V 4 bases short and J 8 bases short, with 19 bases between. This CDR3 spans 15 amino acids. In DNA, the CDR3 is TGCGCCAGCAGCGGGCCAACGCGTCGGGGATACATTCAGTACTTC. Amino acids: CASSGPTRRGYIQYF.

This clone showed up just once. The chain links TRBV13 to TRBJ2-1, with 13 bases fitting TRBD2. The V and J ends lost 5 bases and 1 base, in that order; junction bases with no gene match: 11. This CDR3 comprises 19 residues. Germline CDR1 PRHDT, CDR2 FYEKMQ (reference sequence). CDR3 residues: CASSPRLAGGPQSYNEQFF. The CDR3 bases are TGTGCCAGCAGCCCGAGACTAGCGGGGGGACCCCAATCCTACAATGAGCAGTTCTTC.

The V gene is TRBV5-3, the J gene TRBJ1-1; TRBD1 matches at 7 bases. TRBV5-3 falls under the ORF class, with uncertain function. J was trimmed by 4 bases and V by 0 bases; bases with no gene match: 12. This CDR3 is built from 17 residues. The CDR3: CARSLGGQPISGTEAFF. The DNA for the CDR3 is TGTGCCAGAAGCTTGGGGGGACAGCCTATATCGGGCACTGAAGCTTTCTTT.

V and J are TRBV7-9 and TRBJ1-6; possibly TRBD1 for D (5 bases). V was cut by 1 base and J by 8 bases, with 12 bases left in between. This CDR3 comprises 15 residues. Germline CDR1 SEHNR, CDR2 FQNEAQ (reference sequence). The CDR3 DNA is TGTGCCAGCAGCTTAGAGCGCGGCAGGGATTCACCCCTCCACTTT. This sequence encodes CASSLERGRDSPLHF.

The rearrangement links TRBV18 to TRBJ1-6; tentatively, D is TRBD1 (5 bases). In germline, CDR1 is KGHSH, CDR2 LQKENI. CDR3 length equals 17 residues. The V gene lost 2 bases and the J gene lost 5 bases, with 16 bases spanning the gap. CDR3 residues: CASSPSLGGVHNSPLHF. The CDR3 DNA follows: TGTGCCAGCTCACCAAGCCTGGGGGGGGTCCATAATTCACCCCTCCACTTT.

The chain carries TRBV10-1 and TRBJ1-5, with D possibly matching TRBD1 (5 bases). Trimming took 5 bases from V and 6 from J, leaving 11 bases between them. The CDR3 loop spans 13 amino acids. Germline CDR1 WNHNN, CDR2 SYGVQD (reference sequence). CDR3 loop: CASSSGPGQPQHF. In nucleotides, the CDR3 is TGCGCCAGCAGTTCAGGGCCCGGTCAGCCCCAGCATTTT.

This chain joins TRBV15 and TRBJ2-7; 9 nucleotides align to TRBD2. The length of the CDR3 is 15 residues. Germline V lookup: CDR1 LNHNV, CDR2 YYDKDF (reference sequence). The junction had 8 bases not matched to a gene; V was cut back by 0 bases and J by 8 bases. CDR3 bases: TGTGCCACCAGCAGAGATCGGGACCCTAGCGGGAAGCAGTACTTC. This sequence encodes CATSRDRDPSGKQYF.

This chain connects TRBV2 to TRBJ1-1, with D unresolved. Germline-derived CDR1 and CDR2 are SNHLY and FYNNEI. Trimming cost V 3 bases and J 9 bases, with 11 bases left between them. The CDR3 length is 12 residues. CDR3 in amino acids: CASSEAIEKAFF. CDR3 coding DNA: TGTGCCAGCAGTGAGGCCATTGAAAAAGCTTTCTTT.

The CDR3 DNA follows: TGTGCCAGCAGCTTAAATATGAACACCGGGGAGCTGTTTTTT. This sequence encodes CASSLNMNTGELFF. This rearrangement joins TRBV7-7 to TRBJ2-2, with D hard to call. Germline CDR1 SSHAT, CDR2 FNYEAQ (reference sequence). The CDR3 contains 14 residues. The V gene lost 2 bases and the J gene lost 1 base, with 5 bases spanning the gap.

In this sample, this clone turned up once. Germline is not matched at one junction end, which may reflect a read error. The chain is built from TRBV18 and TRBJ1-4, with 8 bases that match TRBD1. The CDR3 is 13 amino acids. The germline CDR1 and CDR2 sequences are KGHSH and LQKENI. CDR3 nucleotide sequence: TGTGCCAGCTCACCTTCGACAGGGGAAACACTGTTTTTT. It yields the protein CASSPSTGETLFF.

The V gene is TRBV11-3, the J gene TRBJ2-1; TRBD2 matches at 14 bases. Germline values: CDR1 SGHNT, CDR2 YENEEA. CDR3 length: 17 amino acids. V gave up 1 base and J gave up 4 bases; unmatched junction bases: 3. This CDR3 is CASSLGGLAGEYNEQFF. CDR3 DNA: TGTGCCAGCAGCTTAGGGGGACTAGCGGGAGAATACAATGAGCAGTTCTTC.

This clone was observed once. This chain joins TRBV10-2 and TRBJ1-1; TRBD1 aligns across 9 bases. J lost 2 bases, V lost 3 bases, and 7 bases had no gene match. Germline assignment: CDR1 WSHSY and CDR2 SAAADI. CDR3 size: 16 residues. The CDR3, as DNA: TGCGCCAGCAGTGATAGGGACAGGGTAGTAAACACTGAAGCTTTCTTT. Its protein product is CASSDRDRVVNTEAFF.